This T cell receptor (beta chain) originates from a study of T-cell reconstitution after alpha-beta-depleted transplantation in children. During its preparation, the TCRbeta library received unique molecular identifiers. TCRdb analysed the PCR reads with MiXCR anew, one entry per CDR3 protein. In the table there are about 580,000 distinct CDR3 sequences, 27% of which are singletons. General observations from the study: Reportedly, alpha-beta T cells present about two months post-transplant originated from several hundred expanded clones of graft origin. T cells produced anew were the main source of T-cell counts and diversity one year after transplant. TCRbeta diversity was high at day 60 in some patients (a result of surviving recipient T cells and thymic progenitors).

V was clipped by 4 bases and J by 0 bases; unmatched bases: 5. CDR3 length: 16 amino acids. This clonotype occurred a few times. Its antigen is as yet unknown. Sequenced here: PBMCs, sampled before TCRalphabeta/CD19-depleted stem cell transplant. The rearrangement links TRBV12-3 or TRBV12-4 to TRBJ2-1, with TRBD2 identical over 8 bases. This sequence originates from a boy less than two years old with Wiskott-Aldrich syndrome, due to receive a stem cell transplant. The CDR3 nucleotides are TGTGCCAGCAGTTATGTAGCGGGGCGCTCCTACAATGAGCAGTTCTTC. This sequence encodes CASSYVAGRSYNEQFF.